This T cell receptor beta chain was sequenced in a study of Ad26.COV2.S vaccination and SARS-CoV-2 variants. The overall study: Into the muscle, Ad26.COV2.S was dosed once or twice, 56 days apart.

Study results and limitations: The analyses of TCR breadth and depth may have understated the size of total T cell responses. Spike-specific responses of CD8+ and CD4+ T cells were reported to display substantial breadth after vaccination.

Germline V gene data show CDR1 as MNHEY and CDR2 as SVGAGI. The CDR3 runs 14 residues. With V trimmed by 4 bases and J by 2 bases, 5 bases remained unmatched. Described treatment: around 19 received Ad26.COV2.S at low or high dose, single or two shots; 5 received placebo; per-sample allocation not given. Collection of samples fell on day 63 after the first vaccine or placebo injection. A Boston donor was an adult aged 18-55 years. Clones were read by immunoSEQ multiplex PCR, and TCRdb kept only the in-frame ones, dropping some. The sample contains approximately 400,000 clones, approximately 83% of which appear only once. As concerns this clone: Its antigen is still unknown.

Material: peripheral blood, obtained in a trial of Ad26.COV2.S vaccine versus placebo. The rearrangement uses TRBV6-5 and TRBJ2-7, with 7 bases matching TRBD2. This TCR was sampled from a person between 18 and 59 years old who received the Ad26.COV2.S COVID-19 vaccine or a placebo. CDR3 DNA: TGTGCCAGCAGTTCCCTCGGACTAGCCTACGAGCAGTACTTC. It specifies CASSSLGLAYEQYF.